Shown below are 14 T cell receptor beta chains from a single sample sequenced in a study of shared clonotypes between healthy human individuals. Using immunoSEQ multiplex PCR, the repertoire was profiled, and TCRdb retains in-frame clones only, with some absent. The sample contains about 490,000 clones, around 80% of which appear only once. Material for sequencing was PBMCs. The receptors were gathered from a woman aged 40 to 50 in good health. Some clones in this sample may be carry-over from other donors' samples.

The rearrangement links TRBV11-2 to TRBJ2-3; D remains ambiguous. The CDR3 runs 12 residues. Germline CDR1 reads SGHAT; CDR2 reads FQNNGV. The V end lost 5 bases, the J end lost 11 bases, and 14 bases lay between the germline ends. The CDR3 coding sequence is TGTGCCAGCAGCCCCGCATCGTATGTGCAGTATTTT. The encoded protein is CASSPASYVQYF.

This sequence joins TRBV27 and TRBJ2-2; 7 nucleotides agree with TRBD1. Germline V CDR1 and CDR2: MNHEY, SMNVEV (reference sequence). The CDR3 spans 16 residues. V lost 3 bases to trimming and J lost 0 bases; unmatched junction nucleotides: 4. The CDR3 DNA reads TGTGCCAGCAGTTTTGCCGGGACAGCGAACACCGGGGAGCTGTTTTTT. Translating it yields CASSFAGTANTGELFF.

The chain is built from TRBV5-1 and TRBJ2-5, with D unclear. The CDR3 covers 17 residues. The germline V gene has CDR1 SGHRS and CDR2 YFSETQ. The V and J ends lost 3 bases and 4 bases respectively, with 22 bases between them. The CDR3 DNA sequence: TGCGCCAGCAGCTCGCCGGTTGGTGTCAAGTTGGTAGAGACCCAGTACTTC. The encoded protein is CASSSPVGVKLVETQYF.

This clone was counted once. V is TRBV11-2 and J is TRBJ2-5; D is possibly TRBD2 (5 bases). Germline V gene sequence: CDR1 SGHAT, CDR2 FQNNGV. This CDR3 has 15 amino acids. Trimming pared 5 bases from V and 5 bases from J, leaving 18 bases between. The CDR3 coding sequence is TGTGCCAGCAGCCCCCGGGGTCCCTCCGGCGAGACCCAGTACTTC. It translates to CASSPRGPSGETQYF. The whole variable domain, filled in from reference TRBV11-2 and TRBJ2-5, reads EAGVAQSPRYKIIEKRQSVAFWCNPISGHATLYWYQQILGQGPKLLIQFQNNGVVDDSQLPKDRFSAERLKGVDSTLKIQPAKLEDSAVYLCASSPRGPSGETQYFGPGTRLLVL.

The sample holds a few counts of this clone. The V gene is TRBV7-2, the J gene TRBJ2-1, with TRBD1 as a possible D gene (5 bases). Germline loops: CDR1 SGHTA, CDR2 FQGNSA. The CDR3 extends over 14 amino acids. V lost 5 bases and J lost 5, with 13 bases in between. The chain's CDR3 is CASSLTTDDNEQFF. The CDR3 coding sequence is TGTGCCAGCAGCCTAACGACAGACGACAATGAGCAGTTCTTC.

The rearrangement uses TRBV7-2 and TRBJ1-2, with 7 bases matching TRBD1. This CDR3 has 17 residues. Germline V CDR1 and CDR2: SGHTA, FQGNSA. J was trimmed by 2 bases and V by 4 bases; bases with no gene match: 13. In nucleotides, the CDR3 is TGTGCCAGCAGCTCTCGCGCCTGGGACAGTGGGAACTATGGCTACACCTTC. Translation: CASSSRAWDSGNYGYTF.

The rearrangement links TRBV19 to TRBJ2-1; D possibly uses TRBD1 or TRBD2 (5 bases each). Per germline, CDR1 LNHDA and CDR2 SQIVND (reference sequence). The germline V and J ends were trimmed by 4 bases and 0 bases, with 16 bases remaining between them. The CDR3 contains 17 residues. CDR3 in DNA: TGTGCCAGTAGTACCCATAGGGACCTGAGCTCCTACAATGAGCAGTTCTTC. Protein: CASSTHRDLSSYNEQFF.

The CDR3 sequence is CASRSRDEHKYEQFF. CDR3 bases: TGTGCCAGCAGAAGCCGGGACGAACACAAGTATGAGCAGTTCTTC. The chain has TRBV6-5 and TRBJ2-1; D tentatively reads TRBD1 or TRBD2 (5 bases each). Trimming stripped 6 bases from V and 8 bases from J, with 20 bases between. The CDR3 runs 15 residues. Per the germline V gene, CDR1 is MNHEY and CDR2 is SVGAGI.

This rearrangement joins TRBV5-6 to TRBJ2-2, with D maybe TRBD1 (5 bases). The CDR3 is 14 amino acids. V was clipped by 5 bases and J by 4 bases, with 12 bases between them. The germline V gene encodes CDR1 SGHDT and CDR2 YYEEEE. CDR3 nucleotide sequence: TGTGCCAGCAGGGGTCAGGGTAGCACCGGGGAGCTGTTTTTT. It translates to CASRGQGSTGELFF.

The table lists this clone with a few counts. The chain joins TRBV15 to TRBJ2-2, with D possibly being TRBD2 (6 bases). Germline CDR1 and CDR2: LNHNV and YYDKDF (reference sequence). The CDR3 spans 17 residues. Deletions cut 0 bases from V and 0 bases from J, with 11 bases between. As DNA, the CDR3 is TGTGCCACCAGCAGAGAGGCGGGAACGGCGAACACCGGGGAGCTGTTTTTT. Protein product: CATSREAGTANTGELFF.

As regards this clone: Other DNA sequences of this sample code for an identical CDR3. V is TRBV9 and J is TRBJ2-5; D could derive from TRBD1 or TRBD2 (6 bases each). CDR3 length: 14 amino acids. Trimming cost V 2 bases and J 0 bases, with 8 bases left between them. CDR1 SGDLS and CDR2 YYNGEE come from the germline V gene. CDR3: CASSVGGDQETQYF. CDR3 bases: TGTGCCAGCAGCGTGGGGGGCGACCAAGAGACCCAGTACTTC.

The chain links TRBV11-3 to TRBJ2-1; either TRBD1 or TRBD2 may supply D (5 bases each). V was cut by 5 bases and J by 8 bases, with 16 bases left in between. This CDR3 is 14 amino acids long. CDR1 SGHNT and CDR2 YENEEA come from the germline V gene. As DNA, the CDR3 is TGTGCCAGCAGCCCCGCCCTGGGGCGGGATGAGCAGTTCTTC. Residues: CASSPALGRDEQFF.

The chain carries TRBV11-2 and TRBJ2-7; tentative D call: TRBD1 (6 bases). The V gene's germline CDR1 is SGHAT and CDR2 FQNNGV. The CDR3 covers 16 residues. V shed 3 bases and J shed 6 bases, with 21 bases lying between them. For the CDR3, the DNA is TGTGCCAGCAGCTTGTCAGGGACAACCATCCAGGGCGAGCAGTACTTC. Encoded protein: CASSLSGTTIQGEQYF.

The chain links TRBV10-3 to TRBJ2-1, with 8 nucleotides matching TRBD2. The CDR3 is 14 amino acids. Trimming at V came to 6 bases and at J to 9 bases, leaving 10 bases not matched to a gene. Germline CDR1 is ENHRY and CDR2 is SYGVKD. The CDR3 coding sequence is TGTGCCATCAGCATCGGGACTAGAGTGGCTGAGCAGTTCTTC. This gives the protein CAISIGTRVAEQFF.